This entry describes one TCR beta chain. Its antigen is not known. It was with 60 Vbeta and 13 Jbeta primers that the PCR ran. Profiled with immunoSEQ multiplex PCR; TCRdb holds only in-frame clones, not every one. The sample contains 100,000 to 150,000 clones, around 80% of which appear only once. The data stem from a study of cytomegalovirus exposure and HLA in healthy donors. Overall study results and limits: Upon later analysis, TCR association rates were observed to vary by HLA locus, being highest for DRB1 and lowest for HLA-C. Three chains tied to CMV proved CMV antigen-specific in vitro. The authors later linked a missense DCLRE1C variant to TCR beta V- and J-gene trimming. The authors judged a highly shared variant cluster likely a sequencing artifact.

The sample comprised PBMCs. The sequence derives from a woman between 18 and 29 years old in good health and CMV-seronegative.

In nucleotides, the CDR3 is TGTGCCAGTGGCCCTCCGGGAGTAATTACCGGGGAGCTGTTTTTT. This translates into CASGPPGVITGELFF. The chain recombines TRBV19 with TRBJ2-2; possible D gene TRBD2, 6 bases. The germline CDR1 and CDR2 sequences are LNHDA and SQIVND (reference sequence). CDR3 length: 15 amino acids. V lost 8 bases and J 5 bases, leaving 18 bases between the germline ends.